This T cell receptor beta chain is from a study of T cell repertoires in cytomegalovirus infection. Overall study: Use of recently identified HLA-C-restricted and well-studied HLA-B-restricted CMV epitopes was part of the study. Public TCR beta signatures provided an indication of both CMV infection and a matching HLA type.

Per the germline V gene, CDR1 is MDHEN and CDR2 is SYDVKM. This CDR3 has 14 residues. V was cut by 5 bases and J by 3 bases, with 14 bases left in between. TCRdb used MiXCR to reprocess the reads, holding one entry per CDR3 protein. There are 680,000 or so distinct CDR3 sequences in the sample; around 32% occur only once, and 18% lies in the top ten. Study conclusions and caveats: HLA-C-restricted CMV clonotypes gave the most frequent clonotype in two of eight donors. CMV carriers with the relevant HLA were identified by cumulative public TCR beta family frequency.

Of note for this clonotype: What it binds is unknown.

The sequencing used cultured PBMCs, collected from culture after CMV antigen stimulation. This chain links TRBV28 with TRBJ2-7; D not resolved. The sequence came from a human donor in good health (CMV status not recorded). Some clones in this sample may be carry-over from other donors' samples. The CDR3 coding sequence is TGTGCCAGCAGTCCCCGGCAGCCACGCTACGAGCAGTACTTC. Its translation: CASSPRQPRYEQYF.